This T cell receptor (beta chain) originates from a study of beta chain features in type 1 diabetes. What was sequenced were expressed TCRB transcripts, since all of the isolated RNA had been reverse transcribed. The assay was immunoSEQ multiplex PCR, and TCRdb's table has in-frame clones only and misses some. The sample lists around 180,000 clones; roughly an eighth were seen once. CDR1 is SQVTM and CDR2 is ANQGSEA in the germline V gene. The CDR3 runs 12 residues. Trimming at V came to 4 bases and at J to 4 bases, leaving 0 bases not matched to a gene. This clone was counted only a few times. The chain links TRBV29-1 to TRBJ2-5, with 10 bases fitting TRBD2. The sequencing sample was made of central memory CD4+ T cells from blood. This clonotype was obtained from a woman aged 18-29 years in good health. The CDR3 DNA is TGCAGCGTTGCTAGCGGGAGAGAGACCCAGTACTTC. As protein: CSVASGRETQYF.